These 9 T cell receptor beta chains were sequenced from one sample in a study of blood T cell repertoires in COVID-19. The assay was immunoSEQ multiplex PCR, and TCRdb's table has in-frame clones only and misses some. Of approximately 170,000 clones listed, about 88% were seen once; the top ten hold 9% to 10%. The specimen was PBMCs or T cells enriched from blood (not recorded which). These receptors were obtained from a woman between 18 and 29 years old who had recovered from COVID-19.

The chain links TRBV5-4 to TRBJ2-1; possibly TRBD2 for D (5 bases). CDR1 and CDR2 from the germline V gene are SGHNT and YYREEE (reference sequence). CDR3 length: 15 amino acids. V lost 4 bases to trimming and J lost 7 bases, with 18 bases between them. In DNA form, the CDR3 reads TGTGCCAGCAGCCGAGGGTGGGTATCGGGGAATGAGCAGTTCTTC. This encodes CASSRGWVSGNEQFF.

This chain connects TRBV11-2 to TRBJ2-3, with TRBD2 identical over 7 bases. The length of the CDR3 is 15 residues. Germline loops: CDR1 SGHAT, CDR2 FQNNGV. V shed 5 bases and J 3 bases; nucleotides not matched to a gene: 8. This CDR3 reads CASSLKRGGTDTQYF. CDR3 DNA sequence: TGTGCCAGCAGCCTGAAGCGGGGAGGGACAGATACGCAGTATTTT.

This chain's CDR3 is CASSLVGYQTQYF. In nucleotides, the CDR3 is TGTGCCAGCAGCTTAGTCGGTTATCAGACCCAGTACTTC. The chain couples TRBV7-2 to TRBJ2-5; D unresolved. Germline lookup yields CDR1 SGHTA and CDR2 FQGNSA. The CDR3 consists of 13 residues. V lost 1 base and J 6 bases, leaving 9 bases between the germline ends.

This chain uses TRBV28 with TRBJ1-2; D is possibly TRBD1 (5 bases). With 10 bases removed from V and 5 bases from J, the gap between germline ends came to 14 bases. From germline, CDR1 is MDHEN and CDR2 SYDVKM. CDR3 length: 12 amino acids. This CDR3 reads CATAGTAYGYTF. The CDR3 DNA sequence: TGTGCCACCGCGGGGACGGCATATGGCTACACCTTC.

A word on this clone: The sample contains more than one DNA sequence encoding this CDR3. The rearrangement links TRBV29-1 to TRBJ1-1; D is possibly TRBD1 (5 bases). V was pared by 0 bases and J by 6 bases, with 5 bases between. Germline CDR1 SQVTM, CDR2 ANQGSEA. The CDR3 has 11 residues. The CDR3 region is CSVEEGAEAFF. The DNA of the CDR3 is TGCAGCGTTGAAGAAGGGGCTGAAGCTTTCTTT. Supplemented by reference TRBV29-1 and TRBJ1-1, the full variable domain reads SAVISQKPSRDICQRGTSLTIQCQVDSQVTMMFWYRQQPGQSLTLIATANQGSEATYESGFVIDKFPISRPNLTFSTLTVSNMSPEDSSIYLCSVEEGAEAFFGQGTRLTVV.

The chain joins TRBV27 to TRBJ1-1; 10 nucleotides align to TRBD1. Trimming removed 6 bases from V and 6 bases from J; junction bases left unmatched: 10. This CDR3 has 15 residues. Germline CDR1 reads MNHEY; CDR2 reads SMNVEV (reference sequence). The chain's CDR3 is CASRAGTGALAEAFF. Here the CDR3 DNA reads TGTGCCAGCAGGGCCGGGACAGGGGCGCTGGCTGAAGCTTTCTTT.

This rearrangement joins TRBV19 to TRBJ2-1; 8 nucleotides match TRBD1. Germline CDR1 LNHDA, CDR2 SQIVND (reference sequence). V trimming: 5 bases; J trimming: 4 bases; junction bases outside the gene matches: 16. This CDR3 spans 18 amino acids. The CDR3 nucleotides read TGTGCCAGTAGTCGCCTAGCTAATTCCGGGACAGGATACAATGAGCAGTTCTTC. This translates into CASSRLANSGTGYNEQFF.

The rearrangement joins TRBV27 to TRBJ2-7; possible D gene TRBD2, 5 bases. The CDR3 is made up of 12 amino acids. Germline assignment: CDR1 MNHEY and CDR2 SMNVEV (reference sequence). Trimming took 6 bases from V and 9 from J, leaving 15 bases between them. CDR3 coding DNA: TGTGCCAGCAGCCCGATACGGGGTGGGCAGTACTTC. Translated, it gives CASSPIRGGQYF.

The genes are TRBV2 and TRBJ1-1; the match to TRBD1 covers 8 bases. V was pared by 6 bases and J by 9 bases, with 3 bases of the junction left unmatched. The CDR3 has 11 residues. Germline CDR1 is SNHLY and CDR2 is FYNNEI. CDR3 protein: CASRQGVQAFF. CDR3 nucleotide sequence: TGTGCCAGCAGACAGGGGGTACAAGCTTTCTTT. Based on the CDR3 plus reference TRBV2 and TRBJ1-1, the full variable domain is EPEVTQTPSHQVTQMGQEVILRCVPISNHLYFYWYRQILGQKVEFLVSFYNNEISEKSEIFDDQFSVERPDGSNFTLKIRSTKLEDSAMYFCASRQGVQAFFGQGTRLTVV.